Below, 9 T cell receptor beta chains from the same sample are listed, as sequenced in a study of regulatory T cells in long-lasting Graves disease. CDR3-region Arm-PCR and iRepertoire HTBI primers produced the TCR beta libraries. One entry per CDR3 protein results from TCRdb running MiXCR on the multiplex PCR reads. Altogether a few hundred thousand distinct CDR3 sequences are present, roughly 15% being singletons, with the ten largest covering roughly 18%. Time point specified: newly diagnosed GD, antithyroid drugs for less than 3 months. Making the TCR library involved RNA that had been extracted from PBMCs. The data also belong to a second study, concerning T cells in Graves' hyperthyroidism and ophthalmopathy.

Sequencing used peripheral blood mononuclear cells (PBMCs), obtained at new diagnosis, from a patient treated with antithyroid drugs. These receptors came from a woman in her forties or fifties with Graves disease.

In its sample, this clonotype was seen many times. The chain couples TRBV5-6 to TRBJ1-1; D gene uncertain. CDR3 length equals 15 residues. V was pared by 2 bases and J by 2 bases, with 13 bases between. Germline CDR1 and CDR2: SGHDT and YYEEEE. CDR3 residues: CASSFGLSFNTEAFF. CDR3 nucleotide sequence: TGTGCCAGCAGCTTTGGCCTCAGTTTCAACACTGAAGCTTTCTTT.

Many counts were recorded for this clonotype. This chain uses TRBV28 with TRBJ2-2; 9 nucleotides agree with TRBD1. Germline CDR1 MDHEN, CDR2 SYDVKM. The CDR3 has 15 amino acids. Losses at the gene ends were 5 bases for V and 6 bases for J; bases not matched to a gene: 7. CDR3 nucleotide sequence: TGTGCCAGCAGTGTTCCGGGACAGGGAGCCGGGGAGCTGTTTTTT. Translated, it gives CASSVPGQGAGELFF.

This clonotype appeared a few times. V usage is TRBV6-1 and J usage is TRBJ1-5, with TRBD1 as a possible D gene (5 bases). V was shortened by 4 bases and J by 7 bases, with 11 bases between the two germline ends. The length of the CDR3 is 13 residues. CDR1 and CDR2 (germline): MNHNS, SASEGT. As DNA, the CDR3 is TGTGCCAGCAGTGTCAGGGAGTTGCAGCCCCAGCATTTT. Its protein is CASSVRELQPQHF.

This clonotype was recorded at least ten times. For the CDR3, the DNA is TGTGCCAGCAGCTCTACAGGTGGGGCCGGAGAGACCCAGTACTTC. Translation gives CASSSTGGAGETQYF. The chain links TRBV7-3 to TRBJ2-5; possibly TRBD1 for D (5 bases). The ends were cut back, 4 bases at V and 4 bases at J, with 16 bases in the middle. This CDR3 has 15 amino acids. Germline CDR1 reads SGHTA; CDR2 reads FQGTGA.

The sample holds many counts of this clonotype. The V gene is TRBV28, the J gene TRBJ2-7; 10 bases match TRBD2. Germline-derived CDR1 and CDR2 are MDHEN and SYDVKM. This CDR3 comprises 14 residues. The V segment lost 4 bases and the J segment 7 bases; nucleotides outside the gene matches: 7. The CDR3 loop is CASSSPSGSDEQYF. Written as DNA, the CDR3 is TGTGCCAGCAGTTCTCCTAGCGGGAGTGATGAGCAGTACTTC.

This clonotype was observed at least ten times. This chain uses TRBV12-3 or TRBV12-4 with TRBJ2-5; 7 nucleotides match TRBD2. After removal of 5 bases from V and 4 bases from J, the junction contained 13 bases not matched to a gene. The CDR3 has 16 amino acids. In nucleotides, the CDR3 is TGTGCCAGCAGTAACCATGCCGGGGCGGGAGTAGAGACCCAGTACTTC. Encoded protein: CASSNHAGAGVETQYF.

Comment on this clonotype: A read error is likely here: a far larger clone is one base away. The CDR3 loop reads CASSLTGTSGSTYNEQYF. CDR3 DNA: TGTGCCAGCAGCTTAACTGGGACTAGCGGTTCAACCTACAATGAGCAGTACTTC. The chain employs TRBV7-3 and TRBJ2-7; 11 bases are shared with TRBD2. The trim removed 0 bases at V and 7 bases at J, leaving 14 bases unmatched. CDR3 length: 18 residues. Per the germline V gene, CDR1 is SGHTA and CDR2 is FQGTGA.

This clonotype has a handful of counts. The chain uses TRBV7-9 and TRBJ1-2; no clear D gene. Germline V lookup: CDR1 SEHNR, CDR2 FQNEAQ (reference sequence). Trimming cost V 3 bases and J 4 bases, with 9 bases left between them. The CDR3 has 13 amino acids. CDR3 sequence: CASSFGEGYGYTF. Here the CDR3 DNA reads TGTGCCAGCAGCTTTGGGGAGGGCTATGGCTACACCTTC.

The CDR3: CASRSGSLDNEQFF. In DNA, the CDR3 is TGTGCCAGCAGGAGCGGGAGCTTGGACAATGAGCAGTTCTTC. The V gene is TRBV6-1, the J gene TRBJ2-1; 8 bases fit TRBD2. Losses at the gene ends were 6 bases for V and 5 bases for J; bases not matched to a gene: 6. CDR1 is MNHNS and CDR2 is SASEGT in the germline V gene. This CDR3 is built from 14 residues.